The 22 T cell receptor beta chains below all came from one sample that was sequenced in a study of control samples from healthy donors and cancer patients. Clones were read by immunoSEQ multiplex PCR, and TCRdb kept only the in-frame ones, dropping some. The sample lists around 130,000 clones, around 93% occurring once. Sequencing was performed on PBMCs. The receptor source for this set is a middle-aged man with head and neck cancer.

The chain uses TRBV19 and TRBJ1-1, with D possibly matching TRBD1 (5 bases). This CDR3 has 13 residues. Between the trimmed V and J ends, which lost 3 bases and 3 bases, there was a span of 8 bases. Germline V gives CDR1 LNHDA, CDR2 SQIVND (reference sequence). CDR3 in DNA: TGTGCCAGTAGTATTCGGGGGGACACTGAAGCTTTCTTT. It translates to CASSIRGDTEAFF.

The V gene is TRBV18, the J gene TRBJ2-5, with 7 bases aligning to TRBD1. The junction had 8 bases not matched to a gene; V was cut back by 1 base and J by 0 bases. Germline CDR1 and CDR2: KGHSH and LQKENI. The CDR3 runs 17 residues. CDR3 residues: CASSPLTGTANQETQYF. The DNA of the CDR3 is TGTGCCAGCTCACCACTCACCGGGACAGCAAACCAAGAGACCCAGTACTTC.

V and J are TRBV7-2 and TRBJ1-2, with no clear D. Germline CDR1 reads SGHTA; CDR2 reads FQGNSA. The ends were cut back, 1 base at V and 6 bases at J, with 9 bases in the middle. The CDR3 totals 13 residues. The CDR3 nucleotides are TGTGCCAGCAGCTTAGATTCCCAGGATGGCTACACCTTC. This encodes CASSLDSQDGYTF.

The rearrangement joins TRBV9 to TRBJ2-4; tentatively, D is TRBD2 (7 bases). CDR1 is SGDLS, CDR2 YYNGEE, per germline. This CDR3 comprises 16 residues. V lost 0 bases and J lost 7, with 17 bases in between. This CDR3 reads CASSVAVGGGPNIQYF. CDR3 DNA sequence: TGTGCCAGCAGCGTAGCTGTAGGGGGGGGCCCGAACATTCAGTACTTC. The full variable domain, its missing parts supplied by reference TRBV9 and TRBJ2-4, is DSGVTQTPKHLITATGQRVTLRCSPRSGDLSVYWYQQSLDQGLQFLIQYYNGEERAKGNILERFSAQQFPDLHSELNLSSLELGDSALYFCASSVAVGGGPNIQYFGAGTRLSVL.

This chain links TRBV27 with TRBJ2-2; 9 bases map to TRBD2. This CDR3 contains 16 residues. The germline CDR1 and CDR2 sequences are MNHEY and SMNVEV (reference sequence). J gave up 1 base and V 4 bases, and 4 bases lay outside the gene matches. CDR3 loop: CASSSLAGENTGELFF. CDR3 nucleotides: TGTGCCAGCAGTTCCTTAGCGGGGGAGAACACCGGGGAGCTGTTTTTT.

CDR3 loop: CASSWTGGSTEAFF. In DNA form, the CDR3 reads TGCGCCAGCAGCTGGACAGGGGGAAGCACTGAAGCTTTCTTT. This chain connects TRBV5-1 to TRBJ1-1; 10 bases are a match to TRBD1. The germline CDR1 and CDR2 sequences are SGHRS and YFSETQ. The V segment lost 3 bases and the J segment 4 bases; nucleotides outside the gene matches: 3. This CDR3 spans 14 amino acids.

The V and J genes are TRBV19 and TRBJ1-4, with D unresolved. This CDR3 has 12 amino acids. The ends were cut back, 7 bases at V and 5 bases at J, with 8 bases in the middle. Germline V gene lookup returns CDR1 LNHDA and CDR2 SQIVND (reference sequence). The DNA of the CDR3 is TGTGCCAGTAAAAAGAGAAATGAAAAACTGTTTTTT. Translated, it gives CASKKRNEKLFF.

The chain combines TRBV7-3 with TRBJ2-3; D possibly uses TRBD1 or TRBD2 (5 bases each). Per the germline V gene, CDR1 is SGHTA and CDR2 is FQGTGA. Trimming shortened V by 5 bases and J by 6 bases, and 12 bases separated the two germline ends. The CDR3 consists of 13 residues. The CDR3 reads CASSPPGADTQYF. The CDR3 DNA sequence: TGTGCCAGCAGCCCCCCCGGGGCGGATACGCAGTATTTT.

J is TRBJ2-3 and V is TRBV27, with D possibly being TRBD1 or TRBD2 (5 bases each). There are 11 residues in the CDR3. Germline V gene lookup returns CDR1 MNHEY and CDR2 SMNVEV (reference sequence). The germline V and J ends were trimmed by 8 bases and 5 bases, with 8 bases remaining between them. The CDR3 region is CASERGDTQYF. CDR3 in DNA: TGTGCCAGCGAGAGGGGAGATACGCAGTATTTT.

J is TRBJ1-3 and V is TRBV6-4; no reliable D call. The CDR3 extends over 16 amino acids. Germline assignment: CDR1 MRHNA and CDR2 SNTAGT. Deletions cut 5 bases from V and 0 bases from J, with 14 bases between. The CDR3 loop reads CASSSTRQTSGNTIYF. The CDR3 DNA reads TGTGCCAGCAGTTCAACACGTCAAACCTCTGGAAACACCATATATTTT.

The CDR3 is CASRLGSYNEQFF. As DNA, the CDR3 is TGTGCCAGCAGATTAGGGTCCTACAATGAGCAGTTCTTC. The J gene is TRBJ2-1, the V gene TRBV9, with D uncertain. The germline V and J ends were trimmed by 5 bases and 1 base, with 7 bases remaining between them. Germline CDR1 is SGDLS and CDR2 is YYNGEE. The CDR3 extends over 13 amino acids.

The gene calls are TRBV5-1 and TRBJ1-2; weak D call: TRBD1 (6 bases). This CDR3 region has 12 residues. Trimming stripped 4 bases from V and 8 bases from J, with 12 bases between. CDR1 and CDR2 from the germline V gene are SGHRS and YFSETQ. The CDR3 DNA is TGCGCCAGCAGCATGGGGACAAACGGCTACACCTTC. Residues: CASSMGTNGYTF.

A remark on this clone: Because the CDR3 is missing its conserved closing phenylalanine or tryptophan, this is likely a read error. It is unclear where the CDR3 begins or ends on the DNA, so no DNA is shown, and the CDR3 is as TCRdb lists it. This chain connects TRBV19 to TRBJ2-4; the listed D gene, TRBD1, was not tested against the DNA. The germline V gene encodes CDR1 LNHDA and CDR2 SQIVND (reference sequence). The CDR3 numbers 11 amino acids, ends counted. The CDR3 reads CASSRQGEVSL.

This chain uses TRBV7-6 with TRBJ1-1, with TRBD1 as a possible D gene (5 bases). Trimming took 2 bases from V and 1 from J, leaving 11 bases between them. Looked up from germline, CDR1 is SGHVS and CDR2 is FNYEAQ. There are 15 residues in the CDR3. CDR3 loop: CASSLRPGGNTEAFF. In DNA, the CDR3 is TGTGCCAGCAGCTTACGCCCGGGGGGGAACACTGAAGCTTTCTTT.

This chain joins TRBV7-6 and TRBJ1-1, with unresolved D. Trimming removed 4 bases from V and 2 bases from J, with 14 bases in between. Germline V lookup: CDR1 SGHVS, CDR2 FNYEAQ. The CDR3 is 15 amino acids. CDR3 in amino acids: CASSSPYGANTEAFF. As DNA, the CDR3 is TGTGCCAGCAGCTCCCCCTATGGCGCTAACACTGAAGCTTTCTTT.

The chain employs TRBV19 and TRBJ2-2; D uncertain. V lost 6 bases and J lost 0, with 14 bases in between. Per germline, CDR1 LNHDA and CDR2 SQIVND (reference sequence). The CDR3 has 16 amino acids. Here the CDR3 reads CASRRNSIANTGELFF. The DNA for the CDR3 is TGTGCCAGTAGGAGAAACAGTATCGCGAACACCGGGGAGCTGTTTTTT.

Only one count was recorded for this clone. The chain has TRBV7-8 and TRBJ2-2, with D possibly TRBD1 on 6 matching bases. This CDR3 region has 15 residues. In germline, CDR1 is SGHVS, CDR2 FQNEAQ. V lost 2 bases to trimming and J lost 7 bases, with 14 bases between them. For the CDR3, the DNA is TGTGCCAGCAGCTTATCCCCAGGGGTTGGCGGGGAGCTGTTTTTT. As protein: CASSLSPGVGGELFF.

The chain employs TRBV5-4 and TRBJ1-5, with 9 bases matching TRBD1. V trimming: 7 bases; J trimming: 3 bases; junction bases outside the gene matches: 2. CDR3 length: 13 amino acids. Per the germline V gene, CDR1 is SGHNT and CDR2 is YYREEE (reference sequence). The CDR3 DNA reads as TGTGCCAGCGGACAGGGGATCAATCAGCCCCAGCATTTT. Its protein product is CASGQGINQPQHF.

The V and J genes are TRBV30 and TRBJ2-5; possibly TRBD1 for D (7 bases). Germline loops: CDR1 GTSNPN, CDR2 SVGIG (reference sequence). The germline V and J ends were trimmed by 5 bases and 1 base, with 11 bases remaining between them. The CDR3 extends over 13 amino acids. As DNA, the CDR3 is TGTGCCTGGGCAGGGGGGATCCAAGAGACCCAGTACTTC. Translated: CAWAGGIQETQYF.

The CDR3, as DNA: TGCGCCAGCAGCCAAGCGCCCCTCGGGCGGGGGAGCCAAGAGACCCAGTACTTC. Amino acid sequence: CASSQAPLGRGSQETQYF. V usage is TRBV4-1 and J usage is TRBJ2-5; 7 bases fit TRBD2. Germline trimming cut 1 base from V and 1 base from J; bases unmatched to any gene: 12. The CDR3 extends over 18 amino acids. Germline CDR1 and CDR2: MGHRA and YSYEKL.

The V call is TRBV9, the J call TRBJ1-3; tentative D call: TRBD1 (5 bases). The CDR3 totals 15 residues. Trimming shortened V by 2 bases and J by 2 bases, and 11 bases separated the two germline ends. Germline V gene data show CDR1 as SGDLS and CDR2 as YYNGEE. CDR3 residues: CASSVWGNAGNTIYF. In nucleotides, the CDR3 is TGTGCCAGCAGCGTTTGGGGGAACGCTGGAAACACCATATATTTT. Full variable domain (missing parts from reference TRBV9 and TRBJ1-3): DSGVTQTPKHLITATGQRVTLRCSPRSGDLSVYWYQQSLDQGLQFLIQYYNGEERAKGNILERFSAQQFPDLHSELNLSSLELGDSALYFCASSVWGNAGNTIYFGEGSWLTVV.

The rearrangement joins TRBV28 to TRBJ1-4, with unresolved D. The germline V gene has CDR1 MDHEN and CDR2 SYDVKM. The CDR3 covers 15 residues. V gave up 1 base and J gave up 1 base, with 7 bases separating them. Here the CDR3 reads CASSLLRGTNEKLFF. In DNA form, the CDR3 reads TGTGCCAGCAGTTTATTGCGGGGAACTAATGAAAAACTGTTTTTT.